This TCR beta chain stems from a study of cytomegalovirus exposure and HLA in healthy donors. General study results and limits: The classifier reportedly diagnosed cytomegalovirus status with high sensitivity and specificity.

Of note for this clone: Its antigen is as yet unknown.

The CDR3 contains 12 residues. Germline assignment: CDR1 SNHLY and CDR2 FYNNEI. V was clipped by 6 bases and J by 3 bases; unmatched bases: 2. The PCR ran on 60 Vbeta and 13 Jbeta primers. TCRdb's copy holds only in-frame clones and misses some; the assay was immunoSEQ multiplex PCR. Of 170,000 or so clones listed, 65% to 85% were seen once; the top ten hold 3.1%. Input material: PBMCs. The J gene is TRBJ2-7, the V gene TRBV2; TRBD1 aligns across 7 bases. The TCR was taken from a woman aged 45 to 65 in good health and CMV-seropositive. The CDR3 reads CASRGDSYEQYF. CDR3 coding DNA: TGTGCCAGCAGGGGGGACAGCTACGAGCAGTACTTC.